The 12 T cell receptor beta chains below were found in one sample sequenced in a study of CD8+ T cells in alopecia areata. CD4, CD8alpha, NKG2D, NKG2ACE and other markers guided sorting of pooled cutaneous lymph node cells. TCR sequencing used cDNA made by reverse transcription of extracted RNA. Sequenced by immunoSEQ multiplex PCR; TCRdb stores in-frame clones only, minus some. The sample has 20,000 or so clones, none seen only once; the top ten hold approximately 33%. Input material: CD8+ T cells sorted from a lymph node. These receptors were obtained from a C3H/HeJ mouse with alopecia areata. This strain has MHC haplotype H2-k.

Worth noting for this clone: Genes here carry mouse names. The read comes to an end 4 residues before the CDR3 does, leaving the germline J gene to fill in the end. The chain couples TRBV1 to TRBJ2-2; a possible D gene is TRBD2 (6 bases). The CDR3 consists of 16 residues. Trimming left V 1 base short and J 0 bases short, with 9 bases between. CDR1 NSQYPW and CDR2 LRSPGD come from the germline V gene (reference sequence). The DNA read from the CDR3 is TGCACCTGCAGTGCAGCCTGGGGCGCAAACACCGGG. Encoded protein: CTCSAAWGANTG. The whole CDR3 sequence is CTCSAAWGANTGQLYF. Complete variable domain (other parts from reference TRBV1 and TRBJ2-2): VTLLEQNPRWRLVPRGQAVNLRCILKNSQYPWMSWYQQDLQKQLQWLFTLRSPGDKEVKSLPGADYLATRVTDTELRLQVANMSQGRTLYCTCSAAWGANTGQLYFGEGSKLTVL.

In regard to this clone: Mouse names are used for the genes. The read falls 4 residues short of the CDR3 end, and the missing part is taken from the germline J gene. The rearrangement links TRBV13-2 to TRBJ2-7; 10 nucleotides agree with TRBD2. CDR1 is NNHNN, CDR2 SYGAGS, per germline (reference sequence). This CDR3 has 14 residues. The ends lost 5 bases at V and 3 bases at J; junction bases unmatched: 5. CDR3 DNA, as far as it was read: TGTGCCAGCGGGGTTACTGGGGGGGGCTAT. Translation gives CASGVTGGGY. The entire CDR3 sequence reads CASGVTGGGYEQYF.

This clone was seen many times. Genes here carry mouse names. The read finishes 4 residues shy of the CDR3 end, and the germline J gene is used to complete it. The J gene is TRBJ1-2, the V gene TRBV13-3, with D perhaps matching TRBD1 (5 bases). CDR3 length equals 13 residues. Trimming cost V 0 bases and J 3 bases, with 6 bases left between them. Germline V gene lookup returns CDR1 NNHDY and CDR2 SYVADS. The CDR3 is CASSDVTDSDYTF. CDR3 DNA (partial): TGTGCCAGCAGTGATGTGACAGACTCC.

This clone was counted at least ten times. Gene names follow the mouse nomenclature. The read is 4 residues too short to cover the CDR3 end, so that end is filled in from the germline J gene. The rearrangement joins TRBV13-3 to TRBJ2-7; TRBD1 aligns across 8 bases. V lost 1 base, J lost 2 bases, and 2 bases stayed unmatched. Germline assignment: CDR1 NNHDY and CDR2 SYVADS. CDR3 length: 14 residues. The CDR3 loop is CASSDPGQAYEQYF. CDR3 bases read: TGTGCCAGCAGTGATCCGGGACAGGCCTAT.

By frequency in the sample, this clone is medium-sized. Mouse gene names and germline throughout. The read terminates 4 residues ahead of where the CDR3 ends, so the germline J gene completes it. J is TRBJ2-7 and V is TRBV13-1; D gene uncertain. Germline CDR1 reads NSHNY; CDR2 reads SYGAGN. The CDR3 has 12 residues. Incomplete CDR3 DNA: TGTGCCAGCAGTGATGCCTGGTAT. This codes for CASSDAWY. The CDR3 as a whole reads CASSDAWYEQYF.

Comment on this clone: The gene names given are mouse names. The CDR3 end lies 4 residues beyond the end of the read and is filled in from the germline J gene. The chain carries TRBV1 and TRBJ2-1; 8 bases match TRBD2. Germline V lookup: CDR1 NSQYPW, CDR2 LRSPGD (reference sequence). The trim removed 1 base at V and 0 bases at J, leaving 2 bases unmatched. The CDR3 runs 16 residues. CDR3 loop: CTCSAVWGANYAEQFF. Incomplete CDR3 DNA: TGCACCTGCAGTGCAGTCTGGGGGGCTAACTATGCT.

This clone was recorded at least ten times. Here the gene names and germline are mouse. The read halts 4 residues ahead of the CDR3 end, with the missing end drawn from the germline J gene. The rearrangement uses TRBV13-3 and TRBJ2-7; 8 nucleotides line up with TRBD1. The CDR3 length is 13 residues. J gave up 3 bases and V 4 bases, and 3 bases lay outside the gene matches. The germline gives CDR1 NNHDY, CDR2 SYVADS. The CDR3 bases that were read are TGTGCCAGCAGTCCTGACAGGGGCTAT. Protein sequence: CASSPDRGY. The CDR3 reads in full as CASSPDRGYEQYF.

A remark on this clone: The gene names here belong to mouse. The read terminates 4 residues ahead of where the CDR3 ends, so the germline J gene completes it. Other DNA sequences in the sample encode the same CDR3. The V gene is TRBV13-2, the J gene TRBJ2-7; 12 bases fit TRBD2. The CDR3 has 14 residues. Trimming cost V 2 bases and J 3 bases; bases outside gene matches: 0. The V gene's germline CDR1 is NNHNN and CDR2 SYGAGS (reference sequence). The CDR3 reads CASGEDWGGYEQYF. CDR3 DNA, as far as it was read: TGTGCCAGCGGTGAGGACTGGGGGGGCTAT.

This clone was observed a handful of times. Gene names and germline match the mouse. The read ends 4 residues before the CDR3 terminus; that terminus is restored from the germline J gene. V gene TRBV13-3 combines with J gene TRBJ2-4; 7 bases match TRBD1. The CDR3 extends over 15 amino acids. V lost 4 bases to trimming and J lost 1 base; unmatched junction nucleotides: 6. CDR1 and CDR2 (germline): NNHDY, SYVADS. The chain's CDR3 is CASSSGGVGQNTLYF. Incomplete CDR3 DNA: TGTGCCAGCAGTTCAGGGGGAGTGGGTCAAAAC.

In regard to this clone: Genes and germline come from the mouse. The missing CDR3 end, 4 residues past where the read stops, is filled in from the germline J gene. V usage is TRBV5 and J usage is TRBJ2-7, with 8 bases fitting TRBD2. Germline V gives CDR1 LGHNA, CDR2 YNLKQL (reference sequence). The CDR3 length is 13 residues. The CDR3 loop is CASSQHWGYEQYF. The part of the CDR3 DNA that was read is TGTGCCAGCAGCCAACACTGGGGGTAT.

This clone was seen a handful of times. Gene names and germline refer to mouse. Sequencing ends 4 residues short of the CDR3 end; the germline J gene provides the rest. V is TRBV31 and J is TRBJ2-7, with D tentatively TRBD1 (5 bases). V lost 2 bases and J 0 bases, leaving 8 bases between the germline ends. CDR3 length equals 13 residues. Germline V gives CDR1 GKSSPN, CDR2 SITVG. The CDR3 is CAWSTDSSYEQYF. The sequenced part of the CDR3 DNA is TGTGCCTGGAGTACAGACAGCTCCTAT.

This clone turned up a few times. The gene names given are mouse names. Sequencing ends 4 residues short of the CDR3 end; the germline J gene provides the rest. The V and J genes are TRBV3 and TRBJ2-5; 9 nucleotides line up with TRBD1. The CDR3 totals 14 residues. Germline CDR1 and CDR2: SNHLY and FYNGKV (reference sequence). CDR3 residues: CASSSRDREDTQYF. The sequenced CDR3 bases are TGTGCCAGCAGCTCCCGGGACAGGGAAGAC.